The rows below give T cell receptor beta chains drawn from one sample of a study of blood T cell repertoires in COVID-19. Profiling relied on immunoSEQ multiplex PCR, and the TCRdb table lists in-frame clones only, not all of them. The profile shows 25,000 to 35,000 clones, roughly 89% of them singletons. Sequenced sample: peripheral blood. All receptors come from a man in his 60s with active COVID-19. CDR3s include the opening cysteine and the closing phenylalanine or tryptophan.

TRBV19	TRBJ2-2	CASSISGRRTGELFF
TRBV6-6	TRBJ1-6	CASSYSGGLGGSPLHF
TRBV19	TRBJ2-1	CASRIGGSLLSYNEQFF
TRBV3-1/TRBV3-2	TRBJ1-1	CASSRTRGGATEAFF
TRBV3-1/TRBV3-2	TRBJ2-7	CASSPSGYEQYF
TRBV5-6	TRBJ1-2	CASSLGAGVDYGYTF
TRBV24-1	TRBJ2-7	CATRGAGDYEQYF
TRBV11-2	TRBJ1-1	CASRIQNTEAFF
TRBV21-1	TRBJ2-7	CASRPHSKSYEQYF
TRBV7-9	TRBJ1-4	CASSPRDEKLFF
TRBV7-8	TRBJ1-2	CASSNNQGALNGYTF
TRBV18	TRBJ1-5	CASSPSGVGQPQHF
TRBV7-8	TRBJ2-4	CASSSPNRGYKNIQYF
TRBV9	TRBJ2-2	CASSVSGGSPGELFF
TRBV5-8	TRBJ1-5	CASSLIGGYSNQPQHF